Following are 25 T cell receptor beta chains from one sample sequenced in a study of T cells in Graves' hyperthyroidism and ophthalmopathy. TCR beta CDR3 sequences were amplified from RNA transcripts. The HTBI primer set served for first-round RT-PCR of the TCR CDR3. TCRdb analysed the multiplex PCR reads with MiXCR anew, one entry per CDR3 protein. The table shows about 500,000 distinct CDR3 sequences, with 40% to 55% occurring only once. Sequencing was done on a sample of peripheral blood or thyroid tissue (not recorded which). All receptors come from an adult woman with Graves' disease, either hyperthyroidism or ophthalmopathy (not recorded which).

Ten or more counts support this clonotype. The genes are TRBV24-1 and TRBJ1-2, with 10 bases matching TRBD1. CDR1 KGHDR and CDR2 SFDVKD come from the germline V gene. The trim removed 3 bases at V and 3 bases at J, leaving 6 bases unmatched. The CDR3 has 16 amino acids. In DNA, the CDR3 is TGTGCCACCAGTGATCCCGGGACAGGGGCCGACTATGGCTACACCTTC. Residues: CATSDPGTGADYGYTF.

This clonotype has a count of ten or more. The rearrangement links TRBV6-6 to TRBJ1-3, with a possible D match to TRBD1 (6 bases). The CDR3 contains 13 residues. In germline, CDR1 is MNHNY, CDR2 SVGAGI (reference sequence). Trimming shortened V by 8 bases and J by 3 bases, and 11 bases separated the two germline ends. The CDR3: CASRAGDGNTIYF. DNA of the CDR3: TGTGCCAGCCGGGCAGGGGATGGAAACACCATATATTTT.

This clonotype has only a few counts. The chain carries TRBV24-1 and TRBJ2-3; 8 bases align to TRBD2. The trim removed 7 bases at V and 2 bases at J, leaving 4 bases unmatched. CDR3 length: 14 amino acids. Germline CDR1 is KGHDR and CDR2 is SFDVKD. The CDR3 DNA follows: TGTGCCACCAGCAGCGGGAGCAACACAGATACGCAGTATTTT. Amino acids: CATSSGSNTDTQYF.

V is TRBV29-1 and J is TRBJ1-1; D is uncertain. The CDR3 runs 14 residues. V was shortened by 4 bases and J by 5 bases, with 17 bases between the two germline ends. From germline, CDR1 is SQVTM and CDR2 ANQGSEA. CDR3 loop: CSVGNAFGQTEAFF. The CDR3, as DNA: TGCAGCGTTGGAAACGCCTTCGGGCAAACTGAAGCTTTCTTT.

About this clonotype: This may stem from a read error, because a much larger clone lies one nucleotide away. This sequence joins TRBV5-5 and TRBJ2-7, with D unresolved. The germline CDR1 and CDR2 sequences are SGHKS and YYEKEE (reference sequence). The CDR3 is made up of 12 amino acids. CDR3 region: CANSSLPGPAYF. CDR3 coding DNA: TGTGCCAACAGCTCTCTTCCGGGTCCCGCATACTTC. Together with reference TRBV5-5 and TRBJ2-7, the CDR3 gives the full variable domain: DAGVTQSPTHLIKTRGQQVTLRCSPISGHKSVSWYQQVLGQGPQFIFQYYEKEERGRGNFPDRFSARQFPNYSSELNVNALLLGDSALYLCANSSLPGPAYFGPGTRLTVT.

Many counts were recorded for this clonotype. The gene calls are TRBV11-2 and TRBJ1-4, with D unclear. This CDR3 comprises 14 residues. Trimming took 0 bases from V and 10 from J, leaving 12 bases between them. Germline V gene sequence: CDR1 SGHAT, CDR2 FQNNGV. The chain's CDR3 is CASSLDAQPGKLFF. Written as DNA, the CDR3 is TGTGCCAGCAGCTTAGATGCACAGCCTGGAAAACTGTTTTTT.

V is TRBV29-1 and J is TRBJ2-5; 13 nucleotides align to TRBD2. The V gene's germline CDR1 is SQVTM and CDR2 ANQGSEA. This CDR3 contains 13 residues. V was pared by 8 bases and J by 5 bases, with 5 bases of the junction left unmatched. In DNA, the CDR3 is TGCAGCTTTGGACTAGCGGGAGATGAGACCCAGTACTTC. Translating gives CSFGLAGDETQYF.

This clonotype was counted at least ten times. The chain uses TRBV25-1 and TRBJ1-1; D perhaps matches TRBD1 (5 bases). Germline CDR1 reads MGHDK; CDR2 reads SYGVNS. The V end was cut by 0 bases, the J end by 6 bases, with 14 bases between. The CDR3 contains 15 residues. CDR3 DNA: TGTGCCAGCAGTGAATATAGGGCTGGGGACGCTGAAGCTTTCTTT. Encoded protein: CASSEYRAGDAEAFF.

The sample holds many counts of this clonotype. V gene TRBV20-1 combines with J gene TRBJ2-7; no firm D call. From germline, CDR1 is DFQATT and CDR2 SNEGSKA (reference sequence). Trimming shortened V by 1 base and J by 5 bases, and 15 bases separated the two germline ends. CDR3 size: 14 residues. CDR3 region: CSARGLPSTDEQYF. The CDR3 DNA sequence: TGCAGTGCTAGAGGACTCCCCTCGACTGACGAGCAGTACTTC.

The table lists this clonotype with many counts. The CDR3 DNA follows: TGCAGTGCTTGGATAGCGGGAGGGCTCGGGGTGACCCAGTACTTC. This sequence encodes CSAWIAGGLGVTQYF. The V and J genes are TRBV20-1 and TRBJ2-5; TRBD2 matches 11 bases. The CDR3 contains 15 residues. Trimming took 5 bases from V and 7 from J; bases not matched to a gene: 12. Germline lookup yields CDR1 DFQATT and CDR2 SNEGSKA (reference sequence).

The chain is built from TRBV10-3 and TRBJ1-1; no firm D call. Trimming stripped 11 bases from V and 4 bases from J, with 17 bases between. Germline values: CDR1 ENHRY, CDR2 SYGVKD. This CDR3 has 13 amino acids. CDR3 residues: CAAGRGEGTEAFF. The CDR3 DNA reads as TGTGCCGCCGGGCGGGGAGAGGGCACTGAAGCTTTCTTT.

The chain couples TRBV29-1 to TRBJ2-7; TRBD2 might be the D (5 bases). This CDR3 region has 12 residues. V lost 4 bases and J lost 3, with 10 bases in between. The germline V gene encodes CDR1 SQVTM and CDR2 ANQGSEA. In DNA form, the CDR3 reads TGCAGCGTTGGCCGAACTAGCTACGAGCAGTACTTC. Residues: CSVGRTSYEQYF.

This clonotype came up many times. This sequence joins TRBV5-5 and TRBJ1-1; D not certain. CDR1 is SGHKS and CDR2 is YYEKEE in the germline V gene (reference sequence). V was trimmed by 2 bases and J by 1 base, leaving 9 bases between them. CDR3 size: 14 residues. The CDR3 spells CASSFSVANTEAFF. For the CDR3, the DNA is TGTGCCAGCAGCTTTAGCGTTGCGAACACTGAAGCTTTCTTT. Full variable domain (rest looked up from reference TRBV5-5 and TRBJ1-1): DAGVTQSPTHLIKTRGQQVTLRCSPISGHKSVSWYQQVLGQGPQFIFQYYEKEERGRGNFPDRFSARQFPNYSSELNVNALLLGDSALYLCASSFSVANTEAFFGQGTRLTVV.

The chain has TRBV7-2 and TRBJ2-7, with unresolved D. The CDR3 spans 17 residues. The germline CDR1 and CDR2 sequences are SGHTA and FQGNSA. The V end was cut by 5 bases, the J end by 0 bases, with 20 bases between. CDR3 protein: CASSQDDLGISSYEQYF. Written as DNA, the CDR3 is TGTGCCAGCAGCCAAGATGATTTGGGCATAAGCTCCTACGAGCAGTACTTC.

The chain employs TRBV10-3 and TRBJ2-2, with TRBD2 matching over 7 bases. Germline V gives CDR1 ENHRY, CDR2 SYGVKD. V lost 7 bases to trimming and J lost 7 bases; unmatched junction nucleotides: 9. The CDR3 loop spans 14 amino acids. CDR3 residues: CAITGGGGGGELFF. The CDR3 nucleotides read TGTGCCATCACCGGAGGCGGGGGTGGCGGGGAGCTGTTTTTT.

This clonotype has ten or more counts. The chain recombines TRBV9 with TRBJ1-6; TRBD1 matches at 10 bases. The CDR3 runs to 16 residues. The germline CDR1 and CDR2 sequences are SGDLS and YYNGEE. The J segment lost 4 bases and the V segment lost 0 bases, leaving 1 base of the junction unmatched. This CDR3 reads CASSVGTGGYNSPLHF. The CDR3 DNA is TGTGCCAGCAGCGTAGGGACAGGGGGGTATAATTCACCCCTCCACTTT. The full variable domain, with the rest looked up from reference TRBV9 and TRBJ1-6, is DSGVTQTPKHLITATGQRVTLRCSPRSGDLSVYWYQQSLDQGLQFLIQYYNGEERAKGNILERFSAQQFPDLHSELNLSSLELGDSALYFCASSVGTGGYNSPLHFGNGTRLTVT.

This clonotype was picked up many times. The chain has TRBV12-3 or TRBV12-4 and TRBJ1-1; possible D gene TRBD1, 5 bases. The CDR3 is made up of 14 amino acids. Trimming cost V 4 bases and J 4 bases, with 13 bases left between them. CDR3 bases: TGTGCCAGCAGTTCGTCCGGGGGTATCACTGAAGCTTTCTTT. It yields the protein CASSSSGGITEAFF.

Of note for this clonotype: Just one base apart from a much larger clone, this may be a read error. The V gene is TRBV5-4, the J gene TRBJ1-5; 12 positions match TRBD1. The germline CDR1 and CDR2 sequences are SGHNT and YYREEE (reference sequence). This CDR3 spans 15 amino acids. V shed 4 bases, J shed 5 bases, and the junction held 4 bases outside the gene matches. The CDR3, as DNA: TGTGCCAGCAGCCCCGGGACAGGGGGCTATCAGCCCCAGCATTTT. This gives the protein CASSPGTGGYQPQHF.

This clonotype has a count of ten or more. The gene calls are TRBV29-1 and TRBJ2-7; D is uncertain. This CDR3 region has 11 residues. Trimming pared 7 bases from V and 3 bases from J, leaving 10 bases between. Looked up from germline, CDR1 is SQVTM and CDR2 is ANQGSEA. The CDR3 DNA is TGCAGCGCCGGGCCAAACTACGAGCAGTACTTC. Its translation is CSAGPNYEQYF.

This clonotype was counted ten times or more. CDR3 region: CASSQVGRASGNTIYF. The CDR3 region has the DNA TGTGCCAGCAGCCAAGTGGGGCGGGCCTCTGGAAACACCATATATTTT. The chain is built from TRBV4-2 and TRBJ1-3; tentative D call: TRBD1 (5 bases). Germline CDR1 LGHNA, CDR2 YNFKEQ. The CDR3 runs to 16 residues. V was trimmed by 1 base and J by 0 bases, leaving 10 bases between them.

The V and J genes are TRBV27 and TRBJ2-5; D ambiguous. This CDR3 contains 13 residues. Germline loops: CDR1 MNHEY, CDR2 SMNVEV (reference sequence). Trimming removed 4 bases at V and 1 base at J, with 7 bases between. CDR3 sequence (DNA): TGTGCCAGCAGTTATCTCGGCCAAGAGACCCAGTACTTC. Its protein product is CASSYLGQETQYF.

The chain couples TRBV7-9 to TRBJ2-2; unclear D gene. Germline V gene sequence: CDR1 SEHNR, CDR2 FQNEAQ (reference sequence). The CDR3 consists of 12 residues. Between the trimmed V and J ends, which lost 3 bases and 6 bases, there was a span of 5 bases. The CDR3 spells CASSFLPGELFF. CDR3 DNA sequence: TGTGCCAGCAGCTTTTTACCCGGGGAGCTGTTTTTT.

The genes are TRBV19 and TRBJ2-7; 8 bases map to TRBD1. Trimming at V came to 10 bases and at J to 2 bases, leaving 7 bases not matched to a gene. CDR3 length: 13 residues. Per the germline V gene, CDR1 is LNHDA and CDR2 is SQIVND (reference sequence). For the CDR3, the DNA is TGTGCCACATCCGGGACAGGAGCCTACGAGCAGTACTTC. It encodes CATSGTGAYEQYF. Together with reference TRBV19 and TRBJ2-7, the CDR3 gives the full variable domain: DGGITQSPKYLFRKEGQNVTLSCEQNLNHDAMYWYRQDPGQGLRLIYYSQIVNDFQKGDIAEGYSVSREKKESFPLTVTSAQKNPTAFYLCATSGTGAYEQYFGPGTRLTVT.

This clonotype has just a few counts. The chain uses TRBV24-1 and TRBJ2-5; 7 bases are shared with TRBD2. V shed 4 bases and J 8 bases; nucleotides not matched to a gene: 15. Per the germline V gene, CDR1 is KGHDR and CDR2 is SFDVKD. CDR3 length equals 16 residues. In nucleotides, the CDR3 is TGTGCCACCAGTGACGTGACCGGGACTACTAGAGGTACCCAGTACTTC. Encoded protein: CATSDVTGTTRGTQYF.

This clonotype was counted ten times or more. V is TRBV4-3 and J is TRBJ1-1, with 7 bases identical to TRBD1. V shed 2 bases, J shed 4 bases, and the junction held 7 bases outside the gene matches. CDR1 is LGHNA, CDR2 YSLEER, per germline. The CDR3 has 15 residues. The CDR3 coding sequence is TGCGCCAGCAGCCAAAACCAGGGGGTTGGCACTGAAGCTTTCTTT. Residues: CASSQNQGVGTEAFF.